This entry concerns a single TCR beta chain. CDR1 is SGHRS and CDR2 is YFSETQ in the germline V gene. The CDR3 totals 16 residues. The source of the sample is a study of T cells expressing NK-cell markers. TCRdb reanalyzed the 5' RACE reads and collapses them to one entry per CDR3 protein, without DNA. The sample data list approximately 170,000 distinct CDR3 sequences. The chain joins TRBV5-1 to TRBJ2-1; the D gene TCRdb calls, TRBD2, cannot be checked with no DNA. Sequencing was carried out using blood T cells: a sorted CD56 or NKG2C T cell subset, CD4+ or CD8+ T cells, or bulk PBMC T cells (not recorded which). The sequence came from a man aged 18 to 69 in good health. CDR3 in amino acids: CASSLVGSGGLGEQFF.